The 8 T cell receptor beta chains below were found in one sample sequenced in a study of T cells in Graves' hyperthyroidism and ophthalmopathy (dated by TCRdb to the late 2010s). Receptor libraries were prepared by multiplex PCR. TCRdb lists the instrument as Illumina HiSeq 2000. The TCR beta CDR3 regions were amplified from the RNA transcripts. The first round of RT-PCR for the TCR CDR3 was performed with the HTBI primer set and the Qiagen OneStep RT-PCR kit. Starting from the raw public reads, TCRdb applied fastp trimming at Q25, assembled clones with MiXCR and retained in-frame beta chains. Records with the same CDR3 protein are collapsed into one entry carrying the most frequent genes and DNA. The sample contains 300,000 to 450,000 distinct CDR3 sequences, about 15% of them found a single time. Approximately 32% of the sample rests with the top ten. The sample was blood. Receptors were obtained from a woman in her twenties or thirties with Graves' hyperthyroidism.

This chain uses TRBV11-2 with TRBJ1-5; no firm D call. CDR3 size: 15 residues. The V and J ends lost 5 bases and 0 bases respectively, with 11 bases between them. Looked up from germline, CDR1 is SGHAT and CDR2 is FQNNGV. CDR3 nucleotide sequence: TGTGCCAGCAGCCCTTTGGGGTATAGCAATCAGCCCCAGCATTTT. It yields the protein CASSPLGYSNQPQHF.

The chain carries TRBV4-2 and TRBJ2-1; the D gene could be TRBD1 or TRBD2 (5 bases each). Germline loops: CDR1 LGHNA, CDR2 YNFKEQ. The CDR3 runs 13 residues. Between the trimmed V and J ends, which lost 4 bases and 10 bases, there was a span of 14 bases. The CDR3 bases are TGTGCCAGCAGCCTTGACACCGGGACCGAGCAGTTCTTC. Amino acid sequence: CASSLDTGTEQFF.

This clonotype was recorded at least ten times. This chain uses TRBV24-1 with TRBJ1-1, with D possibly TRBD1 on 5 matching bases. Germline CDR1 reads KGHDR; CDR2 reads SFDVKD. The CDR3 covers 14 residues. V lost 7 bases, J lost 5 bases, and 16 bases lay in between. CDR3 sequence (DNA): TGTGCCACCAGCGAGCCGGGACCGGGAACTGAAGCTTTCTTT. It is translated as CATSEPGPGTEAFF.

The sample holds a few counts of this clonotype. This chain uses TRBV24-1 with TRBJ2-3, with TRBD2 matching over 7 bases. This CDR3 is 16 amino acids long. Germline values: CDR1 KGHDR, CDR2 SFDVKD. With V trimmed by 2 bases and J by 0 bases, 4 bases remained unmatched. The CDR3 coding sequence is TGTGCCACCAGTGATTCGGCGGGAGCTAGCACAGATACGCAGTATTTT. Its protein is CATSDSAGASTDTQYF.

This clonotype was seen ten or more times. This sequence joins TRBV28 and TRBJ1-2; D unclear. Trimming shortened V by 5 bases and J by 9 bases, and 19 bases separated the two germline ends. Germline V gives CDR1 MDHEN, CDR2 SYDVKM. The CDR3 covers 14 residues. The chain's CDR3 is CASSRSGSSASYTF. DNA for the CDR3: TGTGCCAGCAGTAGATCGGGATCCTCAGCCAGCTACACCTTC.

The sample holds many counts of this clonotype. V is TRBV7-2 and J is TRBJ1-4; 9 bases are shared with TRBD1. The J segment lost 7 bases and the V segment lost 5 bases, leaving 8 bases of the junction unmatched. CDR1 SGHTA and CDR2 FQGNSA come from the germline V gene. This CDR3 contains 15 residues. CDR3 coding DNA: TGTGCCAGCAGCAAATACAGGGGGCGCAGTGAAAAACTGTTTTTT. Its translation: CASSKYRGRSEKLFF.

This clonotype came up a few times. The CDR3 reads CASSPNRGQSTDTQYF. The CDR3 DNA is TGTGCCAGCAGCCCTAACAGGGGGCAGAGCACAGATACGCAGTATTTT. The rearrangement links TRBV5-5 to TRBJ2-3; 9 bases fit TRBD1. V dropped 4 bases and J dropped 0; count of bases not matched to a gene: 6. There are 16 residues in the CDR3. In germline, CDR1 is SGHKS, CDR2 YYEKEE (reference sequence).

This chain connects TRBV18 to TRBJ2-1; TRBD2 matches at 9 bases. The CDR3 has 21 residues. Germline values: CDR1 KGHSH, CDR2 LQKENI. The V segment lost 6 bases and the J segment 5 bases; nucleotides outside the gene matches: 26. CDR3 loop: CASSPNGRLADTHIQHNEQFF. CDR3 coding DNA: TGTGCCAGCTCTCCCAACGGCCGACTAGCGGACACCCACATACAGCACAATGAGCAGTTCTTC.